These 2 T cell receptor beta chains originate from one sample sequenced in a study of blood T cell repertoires in COVID-19 (TCRdb year 2020). The method behind the library was the immunoSEQ multiplex PCR assay. Imported from immuneACCESS, the table was reduced by TCRdb to in-frame sequences with V and J called. These copies leave out some clones; in studies compared against another copy, an unresolved V gene accounts for under half, and the cause of the remainder is not known. The sample table lists approximately 80,000 clones, less than 95% of them with a count of one. The ten largest clonotypes hold about 1% of the sample. The sequenced material came from peripheral blood. These receptors originate from a woman between 45 and 65 years old in a cohort sampled during active COVID-19.

The chain couples TRBV9 to TRBJ2-1, with TRBD1 matching over 10 bases. Germline values: CDR1 SGDLS, CDR2 YYNGEE. The J segment lost 6 bases and the V segment lost 0 bases, leaving 6 bases of the junction unmatched. The CDR3 is 16 amino acids. CDR3 residues: CASSVVDRGPVNEQFF. The CDR3 nucleotides read TGTGCCAGCAGCGTAGTTGACAGGGGGCCGGTCAATGAGCAGTTCTTC.

This chain connects TRBV30 to TRBJ2-1; 8 nucleotides align to TRBD2. V gave up 4 bases and J gave up 9 bases; unmatched junction bases: 23. CDR1 and CDR2 from the germline V gene are GTSNPN and SVGIG (reference sequence). There are 18 residues in the CDR3. CDR3 sequence: CAWKDSGERGILTGEQFF. DNA of the CDR3: TGTGCCTGGAAGGATAGCGGGGAACGGGGGATACTAACCGGTGAGCAGTTCTTC.